One and the same sample provided the 7 T cell receptor beta chains below, sequenced in a study of T cell responses to AZD1222 COVID-19 vaccine (dated by TCRdb to the early 2020s). The time point label corresponds to: baseline before first vaccination. To prepare the library, the immunoSEQ multiplex PCR assay was applied. Imported from immuneACCESS, the table was reduced by TCRdb to in-frame sequences with V and J called. These copies leave out some clones; in studies compared against another copy, an unresolved V gene accounts for under half, and the cause of the remainder is not known. In this sample the table shows roughly 100,000 clones, roughly 88% of which occur a single time. The ten largest clones take up 13% of the sample. The sample was peripheral blood, taken on day 0 of AZD1222 vaccination. The receptors derive from an adult in good health.

The chain employs TRBV2 and TRBJ2-5, with D unclear. Germline lookup yields CDR1 SNHLY and CDR2 FYNNEI. This CDR3 comprises 13 residues. V lost 5 bases to trimming and J lost 5 bases, with 12 bases between them. The CDR3 coding sequence is TGTGCCAGCAGTCCTGCGGACGAGGAGACCCAGTACTTC. Its translation is CASSPADEETQYF.

The V and J genes are TRBV3-1 (or the pseudogene TRBV3-2) and TRBJ1-2; D gene uncertain. Trimming took off 3 bases at V and 2 bases at J, with 13 bases between the two ends. CDR1 LGHDT and CDR2 YNNKEL come from the germline V gene (reference sequence). The CDR3 runs 15 residues. This CDR3 reads CASSQSGYGNYGYTF. The CDR3 nucleotides read TGTGCCAGCAGCCAGTCGGGGTACGGCAACTATGGCTACACCTTC.

CDR3 sequence (DNA): TGCGCCAGCAGCCGGGAGGGTGCGCACTATGGCTACACCTTC. As protein: CASSREGAHYGYTF. The genes are TRBV4-3 and TRBJ1-2; D is undetermined. Germline V gene lookup returns CDR1 LGHNA and CDR2 YSLEER. V was clipped by 4 bases and J by 3 bases, with 12 bases between them. CDR3 size: 14 residues.

The chain links TRBV7-9 to TRBJ2-7; D tentatively fits TRBD1 or TRBD2 (5 bases each). CDR1 and CDR2 (germline): SEHNR, FQNEAQ (reference sequence). The CDR3 is made up of 15 amino acids. V lost 1 base to trimming and J lost 6 bases, with 16 bases between them. DNA for the CDR3: TGTGCCAGCAGCTTAGACGGGGCACCTCGGGGCGAGCAGTACTTC. This translates into CASSLDGAPRGEQYF.

V gene TRBV7-2 combines with J gene TRBJ1-2, with D possibly being TRBD1 (6 bases). CDR1 is SGHTA and CDR2 is FQGNSA in the germline V gene. CDR3 length equals 15 residues. V lost 2 bases and J lost 8, with 18 bases in between. CDR3 coding DNA: TGTGCCAGCAGCTTATTAGCGACAGGAAGATACGGCTACACCTTC. This sequence encodes CASSLLATGRYGYTF.

The V call is TRBV5-1, the J call TRBJ2-5; D may be TRBD2 (5 bases). This CDR3 has 15 residues. V shed 0 bases and J shed 7 bases, with 16 bases lying between them. Germline assignment: CDR1 SGHRS and CDR2 YFSETQ. In DNA, the CDR3 is TGCGCCAGCAGCTTGGAGGGCACGGGGTGGGTGACCCAGTACTTC. The encoded protein is CASSLEGTGWVTQYF.

The V call is TRBV6-2 or TRBV6-3, the J call TRBJ2-1; weak D call: TRBD1 (7 bases). Deletions cut 6 bases from V and 9 bases from J, with 21 bases between. From germline, CDR1 is MNHEY and CDR2 SVGEGT. The CDR3 extends over 15 amino acids. The CDR3 here is CASSPIGQAGFEQFF. CDR3 sequence (DNA): TGTGCCAGCAGCCCCATAGGACAGGCGGGGTTTGAGCAGTTCTTC.